Listed below are T cell receptor beta chains from one sample, sequenced in a study of shared clonotypes between healthy human individuals. TCRdb's copy holds only in-frame clones and misses some; the assay was immunoSEQ multiplex PCR. The sample contains about 640,000 clones, about two thirds of which appear only once. What was sequenced was memory CD4+ T cells sorted from blood. These receptors all come from a woman aged 30 to 39 in good health. Each CDR3 is given with its conserved first and last residue. Each record gives: CDR3 DNA, CDR3 protein, J gene, D gene, V gene, clone size. D genes are given only for firm matches. Only some rows state a clone size, as once, few, many or a class for expanded clones.

DNA: TGTGCCAGCAGTGGGGGGGCAGCCGGGGCCAACGTCCTGACTTTC
CDR3: CASSGGAAGANVLTF
J: TRBJ2-6
D: -
V: TRBV28
size: -

DNA: TGTGCCAGCAGTTACTACTCCCGTTCCAAGAACACTGAAGCTTTCTTT
CDR3: CASSYYSRSKNTEAFF
J: TRBJ1-1
D: -
V: TRBV6-5
size: -

DNA: TGCGCCAGCAGCCCCCTTGCAGCTAACTATGGCTACACCTTC
CDR3: CASSPLAANYGYTF
J: TRBJ1-2
D: -
V: TRBV5-1
size: once

DNA: TGTGCCAGTAGTATGGGAAAGGGTTTCGGGGCTCGGCGCAATCAGCCCCAGCATTTT
CDR3: CASSMGKGFGARRNQPQHF
J: TRBJ1-5
D: -
V: TRBV19
size: -

DNA: TGTGCCAGCAGAGGTAATCCGGGGCCCTACGAGCAGTACTTC
CDR3: CASRGNPGPYEQYF
J: TRBJ2-7
D: -
V: TRBV6-1
size: many

DNA: TGTGCCAGCAGCTTGGGGGGTCCCCAAGGCTACACCTTC
CDR3: CASSLGGPQGYTF
J: TRBJ1-2
D: -
V: TRBV5-4
size: -

DNA: TGTGCCTGGAGTGTGGGGACTCCGTATGGCTACACCTTC
CDR3: CAWSVGTPYGYTF
J: TRBJ1-2
D: -
V: TRBV30
size: few

DNA: TGTGCCAGCAGCCCGCGGGACAGCGGGACCCAGTACTTC
CDR3: CASSPRDSGTQYF
J: TRBJ2-5
D: -
V: TRBV7-9
size: once

DNA: TGTGCCAGCAGCGTCGGGGGGCTGGAGACCCAGTACTTC
CDR3: CASSVGGLETQYF
J: TRBJ2-5
D: -
V: TRBV9
size: few

DNA: TGCGCCAGCAGCCAGACCCTGGGGCGAGAGACCCAGTACTTC
CDR3: CASSQTLGRETQYF
J: TRBJ2-5
D: -
V: TRBV5-1
size: -

DNA: TGTGCCAGCAGCGTTCTCACGGAGAGGCAGTTCTTC
CDR3: CASSVLTERQFF
J: TRBJ2-1
D: -
V: TRBV7-9
size: -

DNA: TGTGCCAGCAGCCTCGACAGGGAGGAGACCCAGTACTTC
CDR3: CASSLDREETQYF
J: TRBJ2-5
D: TRBD1
V: TRBV7-8
size: once

DNA: TGTGCCAGCAGTTACTCCGGGGCAGGGAATTCCGATGAGCAGTTCTTC
CDR3: CASSYSGAGNSDEQFF
J: TRBJ2-1
D: -
V: TRBV6-6
size: -

DNA: TGTGCCTGGAGTACCCAACAGGGGGCTTTTCAGCCCCAGCATTTT
CDR3: CAWSTQQGAFQPQHF
J: TRBJ1-5
D: TRBD1
V: TRBV30
size: few

DNA: TGTGCTAGTGCCCCCCATAGCTCCTACGAGCAGTACTTC
CDR3: CASAPHSSYEQYF
J: TRBJ2-7
D: -
V: TRBV12-5
size: -

DNA: TGCAGCGTTGAAGTGGTGGGGTATGGCTACACCTTC
CDR3: CSVEVVGYGYTF
J: TRBJ1-2
D: -
V: TRBV29-1
size: -

DNA: TGTGCCTCCACCATATCAAGTGGAAACACCATATATTTT
CDR3: CASTISSGNTIYF
J: TRBJ1-3
D: -
V: TRBV6-1
size: once

DNA: TGTGCCAGCAGCGGGACAGTTCTAAATCGCAACTATGGCTACACCTTC
CDR3: CASSGTVLNRNYGYTF
J: TRBJ1-2
D: TRBD1
V: TRBV14
size: -

DNA: TGTGCCAGCAGTTGGGGACCTACGAACACTGAAGCTTTCTTT
CDR3: CASSWGPTNTEAFF
J: TRBJ1-1
D: -
V: TRBV6-5
size: -

DNA: TGCGCCAGCAGCCAAGTGAGGGACCCGGGCTATGGCTACACCTTC
CDR3: CASSQVRDPGYGYTF
J: TRBJ1-2
D: -
V: TRBV4-1
size: -

DNA: TGTGCCAGCACTGCGGGGAAAGGCGGAAACACCATATATTTT
CDR3: CASTAGKGGNTIYF
J: TRBJ1-3
D: -
V: TRBV28
size: -

DNA: TGTGCCAGCTCAGATCAGAGATCCTCTGGAAACACCATATATTTT
CDR3: CASSDQRSSGNTIYF
J: TRBJ1-3
D: -
V: TRBV18
size: -

DNA: TGTGCCAGCAGCTTGGGGGCTAGCTCCTACGAGCAGTACTTC
CDR3: CASSLGASSYEQYF
J: TRBJ2-7
D: -
V: TRBV7-9
size: -

DNA: TGCGCCAGCAGCATCGGGTCCGGGAGGGCCACAGATACGCAGTATTTT
CDR3: CASSIGSGRATDTQYF
J: TRBJ2-3
D: TRBD2
V: TRBV5-1
size: -

DNA: TGTGCCAGCAGTTACAGGGGGCGCGAGCAGTACTTC
CDR3: CASSYRGREQYF
J: TRBJ2-7
D: TRBD1
V: TRBV11-2
size: -

DNA: TGTGCCAGCAGCTTATTAGGCGGGAGTCCGAACATTCAGTACTTC
CDR3: CASSLLGGSPNIQYF
J: TRBJ2-4
D: TRBD2
V: TRBV11-2
size: -

DNA: TGTGCCATCAGTGAGAACATGGGGTGGACAGGGGCTGAAAAACTGTTTTTT
CDR3: CAISENMGWTGAEKLFF
J: TRBJ1-4
D: TRBD1
V: TRBV10-3
size: many

DNA: TGTGCCAGCAGTGCGGTCGCTGACGAGCAGTACTTC
CDR3: CASSAVADEQYF
J: TRBJ2-7
D: -
V: TRBV25-1
size: -

DNA: TGTGCCAGCTCACCACCCGATTTGCGAGCCACTGAAGCTTTCTTT
CDR3: CASSPPDLRATEAFF
J: TRBJ1-1
D: -
V: TRBV18
size: -

DNA: TGCAGCGCACCGGGACAGGGGAACTATGGCTACACCTTC
CDR3: CSAPGQGNYGYTF
J: TRBJ1-2
D: TRBD1
V: TRBV29-1
size: -

DNA: TGTGCCACCAGCGGAAGGAGGGCCGGGGAGCTGTTTTTT
CDR3: CATSGRRAGELFF
J: TRBJ2-2
D: -
V: TRBV15
size: few

DNA: TGTGCCAGCAGATTAACCGGGACAGGGGGCTATGGCTACACCTTC
CDR3: CASRLTGTGGYGYTF
J: TRBJ1-2
D: TRBD1
V: TRBV28
size: -

DNA: TGTGCCTGGAGTGTTGGAGGGGAGGTTGGCTACACCTTC
CDR3: CAWSVGGEVGYTF
J: TRBJ1-2
D: -
V: TRBV30
size: -

DNA: TGTGCCAGCAGAGGGGGAAGTGGAAACACCATATATTTT
CDR3: CASRGGSGNTIYF
J: TRBJ1-3
D: -
V: TRBV7-8
size: -

DNA: TGTGCCAGCAGCCCCCTAGCGGGAGACCCCTACGAGCAGTACTTC
CDR3: CASSPLAGDPYEQYF
J: TRBJ2-7
D: TRBD2
V: TRBV6-5
size: -

DNA: TGCGCCAGCAGCCAGGACTCCGGCTCCTACAATGAGCAGTTCTTC
CDR3: CASSQDSGSYNEQFF
J: TRBJ2-1
D: -
V: TRBV5-1
size: -

DNA: TGTGCCAGTACCCCATGGGGGGAAGGCACTGAAGCTTTCTTT
CDR3: CASTPWGEGTEAFF
J: TRBJ1-1
D: -
V: TRBV19
size: -

DNA: TGTGCCAGCGCGGGGCAGGGCATCTTTTATAGCAATCAGCCCCAGCATTTT
CDR3: CASAGQGIFYSNQPQHF
J: TRBJ1-5
D: -
V: TRBV2
size: -

DNA: TGTGCCAGCAGCTTAGGGGGGATTACCTACGAGCAGTACTTC
CDR3: CASSLGGITYEQYF
J: TRBJ2-7
D: -
V: TRBV7-9
size: -